A single sample is the source of the 17 T cell receptor beta chains below, sequenced in a study of PD-L1 blockade in urothelial cancer. Time point reported: pretreatment peripheral blood. TCRdb's copy holds only in-frame clones and misses some; the assay was immunoSEQ multiplex PCR. There are tens of thousands of clones in the sample; roughly 75% occur only once, and approximately 3.7% lies in the top ten. The sequenced sample was PBMCs, obtained around atezolizumab (anti-PD-L1) treatment. These receptors all stem from a man aged 65-85 years with urothelial cancer.

This chain links TRBV28 with TRBJ2-7; D may be TRBD1 (5 bases). The CDR3 is 15 residues long. Germline-derived CDR1 and CDR2 are MDHEN and SYDVKM. V lost 2 bases and J 6 bases, leaving 17 bases between the germline ends. The CDR3 coding sequence is TGTGCCAGCAGTTTAGGTTCTCAGGGATTCGGCGAGCAGTACTTC. It yields the protein CASSLGSQGFGEQYF. Variable domain in full (rest from reference TRBV28 and TRBJ2-7): DVKVTQSSRYLVKRTGEKVFLECVQDMDHENMFWYRQDPGLGLRLIYFSYDVKMKEKGDIPEGYSVSREKKERFSLILESASTNQTSMYLCASSLGSQGFGEQYFGPGTRLTVT.

V usage is TRBV7-3 and J usage is TRBJ1-4, with 7 bases that match TRBD1. The length of the CDR3 is 15 residues. In germline, CDR1 is SGHTA, CDR2 FQGTGA. Trimming at V came to 5 bases and at J to 3 bases, leaving 6 bases not matched to a gene. The CDR3 sequence is CASSPGDSPNEKLFF. The CDR3 DNA sequence: TGTGCCAGCAGCCCCGGGGACAGCCCTAATGAAAAACTGTTTTTT. The full variable domain, with the rest looked up from reference TRBV7-3 and TRBJ1-4, is GAGVSQTPSNKVTEKGKYVELRCDPISGHTALYWYRQSLGQGPEFLIYFQGTGAADDSGLPNDRFFAVRPEGSVSTLKIQRTERGDSAVYLCASSPGDSPNEKLFFGSGTQLSVL.

The chain couples TRBV29-1 to TRBJ1-3, with a possible D match to TRBD1 (6 bases). Trimming stripped 6 bases from V and 2 bases from J, with 14 bases between. The germline V gene encodes CDR1 SQVTM and CDR2 ANQGSEA. The CDR3 consists of 14 residues. The CDR3 nucleotides are TGCAGCGTGGTCGACAGGTTTACTGGAAACACCATATATTTT. Encoded protein: CSVVDRFTGNTIYF.

J is TRBJ2-4 and V is TRBV23-1, with 10 positions matching TRBD1. TRBV23-1 is sorted into the ORF group, with uncertain function. The CDR3 has 22 residues. The J segment lost 0 bases and the V segment lost 0 bases, leaving 17 bases of the junction unmatched. The CDR3 here is CASSQSGSPGQGTFLAKNIQYF. The DNA for the CDR3 is TGCGCCAGCAGTCAATCGGGATCCCCGGGACAGGGGACTTTTCTAGCCAAAAACATTCAGTACTTC.

The J gene is TRBJ1-5, the V gene TRBV6-5; D is undetermined. The CDR3 contains 14 residues. Germline V gives CDR1 MNHEY, CDR2 SVGAGI. The V and J ends lost 4 bases and 9 bases respectively, with 16 bases between them. As DNA, the CDR3 is TGTGCCAGCAGTTCCGACCCGGGTAGTCGGCCCCAGCATTTT. Its protein product is CASSSDPGSRPQHF.

This sequence joins TRBV4-3 and TRBJ1-1; 8 bases fit TRBD1. Germline CDR1 LGHNA, CDR2 YSLEER. There are 15 residues in the CDR3. V lost 3 bases and J lost 3; bases outside the gene matches: 6. CDR3 bases: TGCGCCAGCAGCCAGGGGGGGACAGGTGACACTGAAGCTTTCTTT. This encodes CASSQGGTGDTEAFF.

The chain recombines TRBV27 with TRBJ1-5; 8 bases agree with TRBD1. From germline, CDR1 is MNHEY and CDR2 SMNVEV (reference sequence). Trimming at V came to 9 bases and at J to 6 bases, leaving 10 bases not matched to a gene. CDR3 length: 14 residues. CDR3 residues: CARGTGRGSQPQHF. CDR3 sequence (DNA): TGTGCCAGAGGGACAGGTCGAGGTAGTCAGCCCCAGCATTTT.

The chain employs TRBV19 and TRBJ1-3; D unclear. V was shortened by 4 bases and J by 4 bases, with 17 bases between the two germline ends. The CDR3 totals 16 residues. CDR1 and CDR2 from the germline V gene are LNHDA and SQIVND (reference sequence). As DNA, the CDR3 is TGTGCCAGTAGTACCCAAAAGGAGGGTAGGGGAAACACCATATATTTT. This gives the protein CASSTQKEGRGNTIYF.

CDR3 in amino acids: CALTLEGYTF. CDR3 bases: TGCGCCCTCACATTGGAGGGCTACACCTTC. The chain carries TRBV23-1 and TRBJ1-2; D call uncertain. TRBV23-1 is reported as an ORF; its role is uncertain. V was cut by 11 bases and J by 8 bases, with 12 bases left in between. The CDR3 runs 10 residues.

This clone was recorded once. This is likely a read error, given that the CDR3 carries no conserved phenylalanine or tryptophan at its end. This rearrangement joins TRBV4-3 to TRBJ1-2, with D tentatively TRBD1 (6 bases). Per the germline V gene, CDR1 is LGHNA and CDR2 is YSLEER. CDR3 size: 14 residues. Trimming shortened V by 3 bases and J by 0 bases, and 8 bases separated the two germline ends. The CDR3 region is CASSHGTPNYGYTS. DNA for the CDR3: TGCGCCAGCAGCCATGGGACACCTAACTATGGCTACACCTCC.

The gene calls are TRBV9 and TRBJ2-7; possibly TRBD1 for D (6 bases). V lost 2 bases to trimming and J lost 2 bases, with 11 bases between them. Germline loops: CDR1 SGDLS, CDR2 YYNGEE. This CDR3 comprises 14 residues. CDR3 in amino acids: CASSVGAAAYEQYF. CDR3 nucleotides: TGTGCCAGCAGCGTGGGGGCGGCAGCCTACGAGCAGTACTTC. The full variable domain, its missing parts supplied by reference TRBV9 and TRBJ2-7, is DSGVTQTPKHLITATGQRVTLRCSPRSGDLSVYWYQQSLDQGLQFLIQYYNGEERAKGNILERFSAQQFPDLHSELNLSSLELGDSALYFCASSVGAAAYEQYFGPGTRLTVT.

The chain links TRBV11-2 to TRBJ2-1, with 10 bases identical to TRBD2. Germline loops: CDR1 SGHAT, CDR2 FQNNGV. The CDR3 consists of 17 residues. The trim removed 3 bases at V and 7 bases at J, leaving 12 bases unmatched. CDR3 DNA: TGTGCCAGCAGCTTCGAACTAGCGGGGCTTTGGGCAAATGAGCAGTTCTTC. This sequence encodes CASSFELAGLWANEQFF. The entire variable domain, with the rest obtained from reference TRBV11-2 and TRBJ2-1, is as follows: EAGVAQSPRYKIIEKRQSVAFWCNPISGHATLYWYQQILGQGPKLLIQFQNNGVVDDSQLPKDRFSAERLKGVDSTLKIQPAKLEDSAVYLCASSFELAGLWANEQFFGPGTRLTVL.

The chain uses TRBV7-6 and TRBJ2-6; 7 nucleotides agree with TRBD1. This CDR3 has 18 residues. J was trimmed by 0 bases and V by 1 base; bases with no gene match: 6. Looked up from germline, CDR1 is SGHVS and CDR2 is FNYEAQ. CDR3 sequence reads: CASSLGRRQGSGANVLTF. DNA for the CDR3: TGTGCCAGCAGCTTAGGACGCCGACAGGGCTCTGGGGCCAACGTCCTGACTTTC.

The rearrangement links TRBV15 to TRBJ2-1; possibly TRBD2 for D (6 bases). The CDR3 consists of 14 residues. The V end was cut by 3 bases, the J end by 6 bases, with 12 bases between. Germline CDR1 is LNHNV and CDR2 is YYDKDF (reference sequence). CDR3 amino acids: CATSRGVGGNEQFF. Here the CDR3 DNA reads TGTGCCACCAGCAGGGGCGTCGGGGGCAATGAGCAGTTCTTC.

This clone was observed a handful of times. J is TRBJ2-7 and V is TRBV19; D possibly corresponds to TRBD1 (6 bases). Germline V gene lookup returns CDR1 LNHDA and CDR2 SQIVND (reference sequence). This CDR3 is built from 15 residues. V lost 3 bases to trimming and J lost 1 base, with 13 bases between them. The CDR3 nucleotides read TGTGCCAGTAGTATGACCCCGGGACAATCCTACGAGCAGTACTTC. Amino acid sequence: CASSMTPGQSYEQYF.

The V gene is TRBV7-9, the J gene TRBJ2-7, with TRBD1 identical over 8 bases. The CDR3 runs to 13 residues. Trimming removed 5 bases from V and 5 bases from J; junction bases left unmatched: 5. Germline-derived CDR1 and CDR2 are SEHNR and FQNEAQ (reference sequence). The CDR3 DNA sequence: TGTGCCAGCAGCACCAGGGGGCGGGACGAGCAGTACTTC. Translation: CASSTRGRDEQYF. Combining the CDR3 with reference TRBV7-9 and TRBJ2-7 gives the whole variable domain DTGVSQNPRHKITKRGQNVTFRCDPISEHNRLYWYRQTLGQGPEFLTYFQNEAQLEKSRLLSDRFSAERPKGSFSTLEIQRTEQGDSAMYLCASSTRGRDEQYFGPGTRLTVT.

Worth noting for this clone: Mismatch with germline at one junction end may stem from a read error. The rearrangement joins TRBV7-9 to TRBJ2-7; TRBD2 aligns across 10 bases. CDR3 size: 12 residues. CDR1 SEHNR and CDR2 FQNEAQ come from the germline V gene (reference sequence). The CDR3 DNA reads TGTGCCAGCAGCTTAGTGACTAGCGGGCCAGTATTC. Encoded protein: CASSLVTSGPVF.